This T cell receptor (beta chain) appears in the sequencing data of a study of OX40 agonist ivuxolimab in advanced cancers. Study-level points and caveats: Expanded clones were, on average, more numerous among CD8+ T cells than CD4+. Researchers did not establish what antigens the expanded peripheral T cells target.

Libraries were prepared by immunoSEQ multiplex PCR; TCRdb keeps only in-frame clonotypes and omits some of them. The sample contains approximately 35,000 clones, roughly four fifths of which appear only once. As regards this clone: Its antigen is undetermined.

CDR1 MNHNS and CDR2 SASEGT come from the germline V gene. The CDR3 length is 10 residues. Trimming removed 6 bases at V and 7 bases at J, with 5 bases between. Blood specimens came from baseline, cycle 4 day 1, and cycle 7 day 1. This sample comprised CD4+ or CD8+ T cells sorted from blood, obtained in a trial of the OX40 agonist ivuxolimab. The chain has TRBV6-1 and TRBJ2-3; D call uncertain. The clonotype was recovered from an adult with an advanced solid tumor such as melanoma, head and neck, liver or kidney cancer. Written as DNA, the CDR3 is TGTGCCAGCAGGGCGTATACGCAGTATTTT. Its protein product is CASRAYTQYF.